This T cell receptor (beta chain) was found in a study of T cell clusters in autoimmune cytopenias. Overall study: Healthy donor controls had a mean age of approximately 57 years and median age of about 60 years.

One tube held mixed TRB-A and TRB-B primer pools for touch-down PCR. After re-calling the multiplex PCR reads, TCRdb lists one entry per CDR3 protein, DNA absent. The sample table sets out roughly 10,000 distinct CDR3 sequences. Each sample's input was roughly 270 ng genomic DNA, 40,000 or so genome equivalents. Germline V CDR1 and CDR2: MNHNS, SASEGT. The CDR3 is 17 amino acids. The same specimen was also included in a second study, on T cell repertoires in aging, cancer and after chemotherapy. Per that study: Healthy donor repertoires were recorded over several months to years and showed clear clonal overlap.

This chain uses TRBV6-1 with TRBJ2-3; TCRdb lists TRBD1, though no DNA is available to test this call. The specimen sequenced was peripheral blood. The receptor's source is a human donor in good health. The CDR3 reads CASSEAEGQGRTDTQYF.